This entry concerns a single T cell receptor (beta chain). No antigen is known for it. The entry originates in a study of response to subunit inactivated influenza vaccine. Findings and caveats of the study: The study's authors posited that every seasonal influenza vaccination enlists few new T cells.

Via MiXCR, TCRdb re-called the RT-PCR reads, giving one row per CDR3 protein. This sample has 700,000 to 800,000 distinct CDR3 sequences, with approximately 18% found just once. The receptor was derived from a man aged 45-60 years who received an inactivated influenza vaccine. Here the sequenced sample was PBMCs from blood, taken around 5 days after vaccination.

This CDR3 reads CASSLERGAEAFF. The CDR3 DNA sequence: TGTGCCAGCAGCTTAGAAAGGGGGGCTGAAGCTTTCTTT. The V call is TRBV7-2, the J call TRBJ1-1; D perhaps matches TRBD1 (6 bases). The CDR3 is 13 amino acids. Trimming cost V 1 base and J 6 bases, with 9 bases left between them. Germline V gene lookup returns CDR1 SGHTA and CDR2 FQGNSA. The entire variable domain, with the rest obtained from reference TRBV7-2 and TRBJ1-1, is as follows: GAGVSQSPSNKVTEKGKDVELRCDPISGHTALYWYRQSLGQGLEFLIYFQGNSAPDKSGLPSDRFSAERTGGSVSTLTIQRTQQEDSAVYLCASSLERGAEAFFGQGTRLTVV.